A single sample gave rise to the 22 T cell receptor beta chains below, sequenced in a study of shared clonotypes between healthy human individuals. Clones were read by immunoSEQ multiplex PCR, and TCRdb kept only the in-frame ones, dropping some. The profile shows fewer than 1 million clones, around 96% of them singletons. Naive-designated CD8 cells lacked CD45RO, were positively enriched for CCR7, and omitted terminally differentiated effector memory CD45RA+ cells. The specimen was naive CD8+ T cells sorted from blood. These TCRs come from a man aged 30-40 years in good health.

V usage is TRBV30 and J usage is TRBJ2-1; the D gene is possibly TRBD2 (5 bases). Germline V CDR1 and CDR2: GTSNPN, SVGIG (reference sequence). CDR3 length: 12 residues. V dropped 0 bases and J dropped 6 bases, with 6 bases sitting between them. The CDR3 here is CAWSVSANEQFF. CDR3 in DNA: TGTGCCTGGAGTGTTAGCGCCAATGAGCAGTTCTTC.

CDR3 in DNA: TGTGCCAGCTCACCCAAACAGGGGGGGTTCACAGATACGCAGTATTTT. Its protein is CASSPKQGGFTDTQYF. The chain has TRBV18 and TRBJ2-3; the D gene is possibly TRBD1 (8 bases). V lost 3 bases to trimming and J lost 2 bases, with 15 bases between them. CDR3 length: 16 amino acids. CDR1 is KGHSH, CDR2 LQKENI, per germline.

The rearrangement uses TRBV5-4 and TRBJ2-1; 8 bases line up with TRBD2. Germline lookup yields CDR1 SGHNT and CDR2 YYREEE (reference sequence). With V trimmed by 1 base and J by 2 bases, 5 bases remained unmatched. This CDR3 spans 16 amino acids. The chain's CDR3 is CASSLNGRGTYNEQFF. CDR3 bases: TGTGCCAGCAGCTTGAACGGGAGGGGTACCTACAATGAGCAGTTCTTC.

This clone showed up just once. The chain carries TRBV7-6 and TRBJ2-5, with 7 nucleotides matching TRBD1. Germline-derived CDR1 and CDR2 are SGHVS and FNYEAQ. V dropped 5 bases and J dropped 0; count of bases not matched to a gene: 9. This CDR3 comprises 16 residues. The CDR3 protein is CASSDRDSEYQETQYF. CDR3 DNA: TGTGCCAGCAGCGACCGGGACAGTGAATACCAAGAGACCCAGTACTTC.

This clone appeared once. The V and J genes are TRBV7-9 and TRBJ2-6, with TRBD1 identical over 10 bases. Germline V gene lookup returns CDR1 SEHNR and CDR2 FQNEAQ (reference sequence). The CDR3 runs to 19 residues. V dropped 5 bases and J dropped 1; count of bases not matched to a gene: 11. CDR3 sequence reads: CASSQPVRDRGSGANVLTF. CDR3 DNA: TGTGCCAGCAGCCAGCCTGTCCGGGACAGGGGTTCTGGGGCCAACGTCCTGACTTTC.

This clone appeared a few times. The chain employs TRBV2 and TRBJ1-2, with 8 nucleotides matching TRBD1. After removal of 2 bases from V and 4 bases from J, the junction contained 6 bases not matched to a gene. Germline V gives CDR1 SNHLY, CDR2 FYNNEI. This CDR3 has 15 amino acids. The CDR3 region is CASSESPGGSYGYTF. CDR3 sequence (DNA): TGTGCCAGCAGTGAATCCCCAGGGGGCAGCTATGGCTACACCTTC. Full variable domain (missing parts from reference TRBV2 and TRBJ1-2): EPEVTQTPSHQVTQMGQEVILRCVPISNHLYFYWYRQILGQKVEFLVSFYNNEISEKSEIFDDQFSVERPDGSNFTLKIRSTKLEDSAMYFCASSESPGGSYGYTFGSGTRLTVV.

In this sample, this clone turned up once. This sequence joins TRBV7-8 and TRBJ2-7; D perhaps matches TRBD2 (5 bases). CDR3 length equals 14 residues. Germline CDR1 SGHVS, CDR2 FQNEAQ. Trimming took 0 bases from V and 2 from J, leaving 8 bases between them. CDR3 region: CASSLAPGAYEQYF. The CDR3 nucleotides are TGTGCCAGCAGCTTAGCGCCCGGGGCCTACGAGCAGTACTTC.

This sequence joins TRBV28 and TRBJ2-7, with unresolved D. V lost 5 bases and J 3 bases, leaving 5 bases between the germline ends. This CDR3 region has 11 residues. CDR1 is MDHEN and CDR2 is SYDVKM in the germline V gene. In DNA form, the CDR3 reads TGTGCCAGCAGTCAGATCTACGAGCAGTACTTC. This sequence encodes CASSQIYEQYF.

This clone has just a few counts. CDR3 sequence reads: CASSLFTGRNEQYF. CDR3 nucleotides: TGTGCCAGCAGTTTATTCACCGGGCGGAACGAGCAGTACTTC. The chain joins TRBV27 to TRBJ2-7, with D uncertain. The CDR3 has 14 amino acids. Germline V lookup: CDR1 MNHEY, CDR2 SMNVEV (reference sequence). Trimming removed 1 base at V and 5 bases at J, with 12 bases between.

V gene TRBV15 combines with J gene TRBJ1-2; D might be TRBD1 (6 bases). CDR3 length: 14 residues. The V and J ends lost 2 bases and 8 bases respectively, with 15 bases between them. The V gene's germline CDR1 is LNHNV and CDR2 YYDKDF (reference sequence). The CDR3 nucleotides are TGTGCCACCAGCAGATCTACAGGGAGTTTCGGCTACACCTTC. Translated: CATSRSTGSFGYTF.

The chain recombines TRBV28 with TRBJ1-2; D uncertain. This CDR3 contains 13 residues. Trimming shortened V by 5 bases and J by 4 bases, and 11 bases separated the two germline ends. Germline-derived CDR1 and CDR2 are MDHEN and SYDVKM. The CDR3 DNA follows: TGTGCCAGCAGTGACCTCGCTGGCTATGGCTACACCTTC. It encodes CASSDLAGYGYTF.

The chain has TRBV5-1 and TRBJ2-1; 10 bases map to TRBD2. Trimming at V came to 3 bases and at J to 3 bases, leaving 3 bases not matched to a gene. CDR1 SGHRS and CDR2 YFSETQ come from the germline V gene. This CDR3 spans 15 amino acids. The CDR3 is CASSSSGGNYNEQFF. In DNA form, the CDR3 reads TGCGCCAGCAGCTCTAGCGGGGGAAACTACAATGAGCAGTTCTTC.

The CDR3 loop reads CASEGEDTEAFF. DNA of the CDR3: TGCGCCAGTGAAGGGGAGGACACTGAAGCTTTCTTT. The chain carries TRBV10-2 and TRBJ1-1, with D perhaps matching TRBD1 (5 bases). Trimming left V 9 bases short and J 3 bases short, with 11 bases between. The CDR3 has 12 amino acids. From germline, CDR1 is WSHSY and CDR2 SAAADI.

J is TRBJ2-5 and V is TRBV10-2, with TRBD2 identical over 9 bases. Germline CDR1 and CDR2: WSHSY and SAAADI. V lost 8 bases and J lost 4; bases outside the gene matches: 8. There are 14 residues in the CDR3. In DNA form, the CDR3 reads TGCGCCAGCGGTTGGCAGCGGGAGGCAGAGACCCAGTACTTC. Translating gives CASGWQREAETQYF.

The chain joins TRBV14 to TRBJ2-3; D possibly corresponds to TRBD1 (5 bases). CDR1 and CDR2 from the germline V gene are SGHDN and FVKESK. The V end was cut by 2 bases, the J end by 3 bases, with 18 bases between. The CDR3 is made up of 17 amino acids. The CDR3 is CASSQSFRVKATDTQYF. In DNA form, the CDR3 reads TGTGCCAGCAGCCAAAGCTTCAGGGTCAAGGCGACAGATACGCAGTATTTT.

This clone was observed once. Other nucleotide sequences from this sample produce the same CDR3. The rearrangement links TRBV27 to TRBJ2-7; tentative D call: TRBD2 (6 bases). The V gene's germline CDR1 is MNHEY and CDR2 SMNVEV (reference sequence). The CDR3 extends over 14 amino acids. V lost 2 bases to trimming and J lost 3 bases, with 11 bases between them. CDR3 protein: CASSLGRERYEQYF. For the CDR3, the DNA is TGTGCCAGCAGTTTAGGTCGGGAGCGCTACGAGCAGTACTTC.

This clone was counted between two and nine times. Here the CDR3 DNA reads TGTGCCACCAGCAGGAGGACAACGATGGACGGGGAGCTGTTTTTT. Amino acid sequence: CATSRRTTMDGELFF. This chain connects TRBV15 to TRBJ2-2, with D possibly matching TRBD1 (5 bases). Trimming took 3 bases from V and 7 from J, leaving 15 bases between them. The germline V gene encodes CDR1 LNHNV and CDR2 YYDKDF (reference sequence). This CDR3 spans 15 amino acids.

This chain uses TRBV6-1 with TRBJ2-7; D not resolved. The V end lost 6 bases, the J end lost 4 bases, and 10 bases lay between the germline ends. The germline V gene has CDR1 MNHNS and CDR2 SASEGT. The length of the CDR3 is 12 residues. The CDR3 is CASREPDYEQYF. CDR3 DNA sequence: TGTGCCAGCAGGGAGCCCGATTACGAGCAGTACTTC.

A few counts support this clone. Additional DNA sequences in this sample encode the identical CDR3. The rearrangement joins TRBV6-5 to TRBJ1-1; D not resolved. The CDR3 has 13 amino acids. Germline assignment: CDR1 MNHEY and CDR2 SVGAGI. V was shortened by 2 bases and J by 0 bases, with 4 bases between the two germline ends. Here the CDR3 reads CASSYRVNTEAFF. The CDR3 DNA reads as TGTGCCAGCAGTTACAGGGTGAACACTGAAGCTTTCTTT.

The sample holds one count of this clone. The rearrangement joins TRBV19 to TRBJ2-3; 12 bases map to TRBD2. The CDR3 length is 14 residues. Germline V gives CDR1 LNHDA, CDR2 SQIVND (reference sequence). J lost 5 bases, V lost 7 bases, and 4 bases had no gene match. The CDR3 loop reads CASTLAGGGDTQYF. The CDR3 DNA follows: TGTGCCAGTACTCTAGCGGGAGGGGGAGATACGCAGTATTTT.

This chain uses TRBV10-3 with TRBJ2-1, with TRBD1 matching 9 bases. The CDR3 extends over 16 amino acids. From germline, CDR1 is ENHRY and CDR2 SYGVKD. V was clipped by 4 bases and J by 2 bases; unmatched bases: 6. In DNA form, the CDR3 reads TGTGCCATCAGTGGAACCGGGACAGGGCCCTACAATGAGCAGTTCTTC. It specifies CAISGTGTGPYNEQFF.

In its sample, this clone was seen once. The chain uses TRBV28 and TRBJ2-2; tentatively, D is TRBD1 or TRBD2 (5 bases each). Germline CDR1 and CDR2: MDHEN and SYDVKM. This CDR3 is 22 amino acids long. V lost 4 bases and J 7 bases, leaving 37 bases between the germline ends. CDR3 amino acids: CASSSRQAGDLEATFRDGELFF. For the CDR3, the DNA is TGTGCCAGCAGTTCACGACAAGCCGGGGACCTAGAAGCCACCTTTCGAGACGGGGAGCTGTTTTTT.